The 10 T cell receptor beta chains below all came from one sample that was sequenced in a study of molecular identifiers for immune sequencing clone quantification. TCRdb itself ran the PCR reads through MiXCR, one entry per CDR3 protein. This table has just under 650,000 distinct CDR3 sequences, roughly 21% appearing once. Specimen: naive CD8+ T cells from blood, with Jurkat cell RNA spiked in. Subset given: FACS-sorted CD8+CD4-CCR7+CD45RA+ naive T cells. These receptors came from a human donor in good health. Some libraries in this study had Jurkat cell RNA spiked in.

Remarks on this clonotype: One base away lies a much larger clone, so this may be a sequencing read error. The chain is built from TRBV7-6 and TRBJ1-4; a weak D match, TRBD1 (6 bases). CDR3 length equals 17 residues. V shed 4 bases and J shed 0 bases, with 15 bases lying between them. Germline CDR1 reads SGHVS; CDR2 reads FNYEAQ. The CDR3 region is CASSSDHPGATNEKLFF. The CDR3 DNA is TGTGCCAGCAGCTCAGATCACCCAGGGGCAACTAATGAAAAACTGTTTTTT.

This clonotype was seen repeatedly, ten times or more. The rearrangement joins TRBV4-1 to TRBJ1-1; possible D gene TRBD1, 5 bases. CDR3 length equals 13 residues. CDR1 and CDR2 from the germline V gene are MGHRA and YSYEKL. Trimming shortened V by 4 bases and J by 4 bases, and 10 bases separated the two germline ends. The CDR3 here is CASSPTAPTEAFF. The CDR3 nucleotides are TGCGCCAGCAGCCCGACAGCCCCCACTGAAGCTTTCTTT.

This clonotype has a handful of counts. An end of the junction does not agree with germline; a read error may underlie this. The V call is TRBV6-5, the J call TRBJ1-2; D is possibly TRBD1 (5 bases). Germline V gives CDR1 MNHEY, CDR2 SVGAGI. CDR3 length: 13 amino acids. The CDR3 reads CDSSYSQAYGYTF. CDR3 nucleotide sequence: TGTGACAGCAGTTACTCACAGGCCTATGGCTACACCTTC.

The genes are TRBV7-2 and TRBJ2-3; tentatively, D is TRBD1 (5 bases). The J call could be wrong; TRBJ1-5 is a better fit for the DNA end. This CDR3 has 15 residues. Looked up from germline, CDR1 is SGHTA and CDR2 is FQGNSA. The CDR3 region is CASSPGTSGTDTQHF. The CDR3 DNA reads TGTGCCAGCAGCCCCGGGACTAGTGGCACAGATACGCAGCATTTT.

This clonotype has at least ten counts. This chain joins TRBV20-1 and TRBJ1-1; 9 bases fit TRBD1. V gave up 0 bases and J gave up 11 bases; unmatched junction bases: 10. The V gene's germline CDR1 is DFQATT and CDR2 SNEGSKA (reference sequence). CDR3 length equals 14 residues. Written as DNA, the CDR3 is TGCAGTGCTAGAGATTCCGGGACAGGGATAGGGGCTTTCTTT. It translates to CSARDSGTGIGAFF.

About this clonotype itself: One base away lies a much larger clone, so this may be a sequencing read error. The V gene is TRBV6-1, the J gene TRBJ1-1; 7 bases are a match to TRBD1. V lost 6 bases, J lost 6 bases, and 10 bases stayed unmatched. The CDR3 has 14 residues. CDR1 MNHNS and CDR2 SASEGT come from the germline V gene. CDR3 sequence reads: CASRYGTGVAEAFF. Here the CDR3 DNA reads TGTGCCAGCAGGTACGGAACAGGGGTTGCTGAAGCTTTCTTT.

Comments on this clonotype: No conserved phenylalanine or tryptophan ends this CDR3, so it is likely a read error. V is TRBV27 and J is TRBJ2-5; maybe TRBD2 (6 bases). The CDR3 has 16 residues. Germline V gene data show CDR1 as MNHEY and CDR2 as SMNVEV (reference sequence). Trimming left V 8 bases short and J 1 base short, with 20 bases between. CDR3 nucleotide sequence: TGTGCCAGCGGGAGTTTGGGAGTGGAGGGCCAAGAGACCCAGTACCTC. This sequence encodes CASGSLGVEGQETQYL.

This clonotype was counted many times. The rearrangement joins TRBV6-6 to TRBJ2-1; no clear D gene. This CDR3 has 13 residues. V was cut by 6 bases and J by 5 bases, with 11 bases left in between. Germline values: CDR1 MNHNY, CDR2 SVGAGI (reference sequence). DNA for the CDR3: TGTGCCAGCAGCCCCGTGGACGACAATGAGCAGTTCTTC. It yields the protein CASSPVDDNEQFF.

The chain joins TRBV20-1 to TRBJ2-1; D unresolved. Trimming took 0 bases from V and 0 from J, leaving 12 bases between them. Germline assignment: CDR1 DFQATT and CDR2 SNEGSKA (reference sequence). CDR3 length equals 16 residues. CDR3 nucleotide sequence: TGCAGTGCTAGAGATGCAGAGACTTCCTCCTACAATGAGCAGTTCTTC. Translated, it gives CSARDAETSSYNEQFF.

There are many counts of this clonotype. The chain uses TRBV30 and TRBJ2-3; a weak D match, TRBD2 (5 bases). Germline V CDR1 and CDR2: GTSNPN, SVGIG (reference sequence). Trimming removed 0 bases from V and 4 bases from J, with 11 bases in between. The CDR3 contains 14 residues. The CDR3 here is CAWSVGPSPDTQYF. CDR3 in DNA: TGTGCCTGGAGTGTAGGGCCTAGCCCAGATACGCAGTATTTT.